Below, 27 T cell receptor beta chains from the same sample are listed, as sequenced in a study of blood T cell repertoires in COVID-19. The assay was immunoSEQ multiplex PCR, and TCRdb's table has in-frame clones only and misses some. The sample carries about 200,000 clones, 80% to 90% recorded once. Source material: peripheral blood. Receptors originate from a middle-aged man with active or convalescent COVID-19.

The gene calls are TRBV5-1 and TRBJ2-6; D not certain. CDR1 and CDR2 from the germline V gene are SGHRS and YFSETQ. The length of the CDR3 is 15 residues. Trimming removed 4 bases from V and 0 bases from J, with 8 bases in between. The CDR3 loop is CASSPTDSGANVLTF. The CDR3 region has the DNA TGCGCCAGCAGCCCTACAGACTCTGGGGCCAACGTCCTGACTTTC.

This clone occurred once. The chain links TRBV2 to TRBJ2-1, with 8 nucleotides matching TRBD1. J gave up 8 bases and V 6 bases, and 12 bases lay outside the gene matches. CDR1 is SNHLY, CDR2 FYNNEI, per germline. CDR3 length: 15 amino acids. CDR3: CASSRGQETRDEQFF. As DNA, the CDR3 is TGTGCCAGCAGCCGGGGACAGGAAACTAGGGATGAGCAGTTCTTC.

The chain has TRBV5-1 and TRBJ2-1; tentatively, D is TRBD2 (6 bases). The CDR3 consists of 16 residues. Germline V gives CDR1 SGHRS, CDR2 YFSETQ. The ends were cut back, 1 base at V and 2 bases at J, with 13 bases in the middle. The CDR3 bases are TGCGCCAGCAGCTTGAGTATGCGGGGTACCTACAATGAGCAGTTCTTC. Translation gives CASSLSMRGTYNEQFF.

This clone is a singleton in its sample. The DNA for the CDR3 is TGCAGCGCCCAGACAGGGTTTTATGGCTACACCTTC. Translation gives CSAQTGFYGYTF. V is TRBV29-1 and J is TRBJ1-2; 7 positions agree with TRBD1. V shed 7 bases and J 5 bases; nucleotides not matched to a gene: 7. Germline CDR1 SQVTM, CDR2 ANQGSEA. CDR3 length: 12 residues. Full variable domain (outside the CDR3, taken from reference TRBV29-1 and TRBJ1-2): SAVISQKPSRDICQRGTSLTIQCQVDSQVTMMFWYRQQPGQSLTLIATANQGSEATYESGFVIDKFPISRPNLTFSTLTVSNMSPEDSSIYLCSAQTGFYGYTFGSGTRLTVV.

The chain joins TRBV11-2 to TRBJ2-1; 14 positions agree with TRBD2. Per the germline V gene, CDR1 is SGHAT and CDR2 is FQNNGV. The V segment lost 1 base and the J segment 0 bases; nucleotides outside the gene matches: 2. The CDR3 has 18 amino acids. The CDR3 DNA sequence: TGTGCCAGCAGCTTAGCGGGGACTAGCGGGAGCTCCTACAATGAGCAGTTCTTC. Its protein product is CASSLAGTSGSSYNEQFF.

This chain links TRBV7-2 with TRBJ1-1; D uncertain. CDR3 size: 14 residues. Germline assignment: CDR1 SGHTA and CDR2 FQGNSA. Trimming removed 1 base from V and 7 bases from J, with 13 bases in between. CDR3 sequence: CASSLERAGVEAFF. DNA of the CDR3: TGTGCCAGCAGCTTAGAACGTGCTGGAGTTGAAGCTTTCTTT.

The chain combines TRBV6-6 with TRBJ1-1; 8 bases fit TRBD1. V was pared by 4 bases and J by 9 bases, with 4 bases of the junction left unmatched. From germline, CDR1 is MNHNY and CDR2 SVGAGI (reference sequence). This CDR3 spans 12 amino acids. The CDR3 sequence is CASSSDRVKAFF. DNA of the CDR3: TGTGCCAGCAGTTCGGACAGGGTGAAAGCTTTCTTT.

The genes are TRBV6-5 and TRBJ1-6, with TRBD1 as a possible D gene (5 bases). CDR1 is MNHEY and CDR2 is SVGAGI in the germline V gene. The V end lost 5 bases, the J end lost 6 bases, and 11 bases lay between the germline ends. The CDR3 sequence is 14 residues long. Written as DNA, the CDR3 is TGTGCCAGCAGTAGACAGCAAATTAATTCACCCCTCCACTTT. Translated: CASSRQQINSPLHF.

This clone occurred a few times. The V call is TRBV9, the J call TRBJ2-2, with TRBD1 identical over 8 bases. The ends lost 3 bases at V and 2 bases at J; junction bases unmatched: 12. The CDR3 consists of 18 residues. Germline values: CDR1 SGDLS, CDR2 YYNGEE. The CDR3 here is CASSGSDRGPFNTGELFF. The CDR3 coding sequence is TGTGCCAGCAGCGGTAGTGACAGGGGCCCCTTCAACACCGGGGAGCTGTTTTTT.

This sequence joins TRBV3-1 (or the pseudogene TRBV3-2) and TRBJ1-1; no clear D. The CDR3 has 14 amino acids. V gave up 0 bases and J gave up 8 bases, with 13 bases separating them. Germline lookup yields CDR1 LGHDT and CDR2 YNNKEL (reference sequence). For the CDR3, the DNA is TGTGCCAGCAGCCAAGATCCGACCCGAGGGGAAGCTTTCTTT. It translates to CASSQDPTRGEAFF.

The J gene is TRBJ1-3, the V gene TRBV29-1; TRBD1 aligns across 9 bases. The V and J ends lost 7 bases and 2 bases, in that order; junction bases with no gene match: 3. The CDR3 is made up of 13 amino acids. Germline values: CDR1 SQVTM, CDR2 ANQGSEA. For the CDR3, the DNA is TGCAGCGGCGGGGACAGGGCTGGAAACACCATATATTTT. Amino acids: CSGGDRAGNTIYF.

The V and J genes are TRBV5-1 and TRBJ2-3; TRBD2 matches 9 bases. The V gene's germline CDR1 is SGHRS and CDR2 YFSETQ. This CDR3 has 16 residues. V was pared by 4 bases and J by 0 bases, with 6 bases of the junction left unmatched. In DNA form, the CDR3 reads TGCGCCAGCAGCCCGGGACTAGCTGCTAGCACAGATACGCAGTATTTT. Translation: CASSPGLAASTDTQYF.

This sequence joins TRBV7-2 and TRBJ2-2; 8 bases are shared with TRBD2. Germline lookup yields CDR1 SGHTA and CDR2 FQGNSA. This CDR3 is 16 amino acids long. The V gene end was trimmed by 3 bases and the J gene end by 5 bases; junction bases not matched to a gene: 8. CDR3 residues: CASSLSRASGTGELFF. DNA of the CDR3: TGTGCCAGCAGCTTGAGTCGGGCTAGCGGGACCGGGGAGCTGTTTTTT.

In this sample, this clone turned up a few times. The chain recombines TRBV28 with TRBJ1-4, with 7 bases fitting TRBD1. The CDR3 length is 18 residues. After removal of 5 bases from V and 0 bases from J, the junction contained 12 bases not matched to a gene. The germline gives CDR1 MDHEN, CDR2 SYDVKM. The chain's CDR3 is CASSGETGRYATNEKLFF. In DNA, the CDR3 is TGTGCCAGCAGTGGGGAGACAGGGCGATATGCAACTAATGAAAAACTGTTTTTT.

Only a few counts were recorded for this clone. The chain employs TRBV7-9 and TRBJ2-2, with D possibly matching TRBD2 (6 bases). V was clipped by 8 bases and J by 4 bases, with 11 bases between them. From germline, CDR1 is SEHNR and CDR2 FQNEAQ (reference sequence). This CDR3 spans 13 amino acids. CDR3 DNA sequence: TGTGCCAGCCCCGGGGGAGTCACCGGGGAGCTGTTTTTT. Amino acid sequence: CASPGGVTGELFF.

This chain joins TRBV7-3 and TRBJ2-2; the match to TRBD2 covers 9 bases. The CDR3 runs 18 residues. CDR1 is SGHTA and CDR2 is FQGTGA in the germline V gene. The V segment lost 5 bases and the J segment 6 bases; nucleotides outside the gene matches: 16. The CDR3: CASSNARFSGSPPGELFF. CDR3 nucleotides: TGTGCCAGCAGCAACGCCCGCTTTAGCGGGAGTCCCCCCGGGGAGCTGTTTTTT.

The genes are TRBV11-2 and TRBJ1-5; 7 bases fit TRBD1. The CDR3 has 15 amino acids. Unmatched junction bases numbered 7, after V lost 2 bases and J lost 6 bases. Per the germline V gene, CDR1 is SGHAT and CDR2 is FQNNGV. Here the CDR3 reads CASSLTGVPGQPQHF. The CDR3 bases are TGTGCCAGCAGCTTAACAGGGGTCCCGGGTCAGCCCCAGCATTTT.

Regarding this clone: One junction end disagrees with the germline gene, perhaps due to a read error. The chain has TRBV7-7 and TRBJ2-2; perhaps TRBD2 as D (6 bases). CDR3 size: 17 residues. CDR1 and CDR2 (germline): SSHAT, FNYEAQ (reference sequence). In nucleotides, the CDR3 is TGTGCTAGCAGCCTACGTACGGCTAGCGATGGGACCGGGGAGCTGTTTTTT. Protein: CASSLRTASDGTGELFF.

J is TRBJ2-3 and V is TRBV7-2; tentatively, D is TRBD2 (5 bases). The CDR3 consists of 13 residues. With 5 bases removed from V and 4 bases from J, the gap between germline ends came to 10 bases. Germline CDR1 is SGHTA and CDR2 is FQGNSA. Written as DNA, the CDR3 is TGTGCCAGCAGCAGTAGCGTCGCAGATACGCAGTATTTT. Protein product: CASSSSVADTQYF.

The V call is TRBV19, the J call TRBJ1-1; D is unclear. V was cut by 3 bases and J by 0 bases, with 8 bases left in between. Germline V gene data show CDR1 as LNHDA and CDR2 as SQIVND (reference sequence). This CDR3 contains 14 residues. CDR3 sequence: CASSIRGLNTEAFF. DNA of the CDR3: TGTGCCAGTAGTATTAGAGGGCTGAACACTGAAGCTTTCTTT.

The chain is built from TRBV7-2 and TRBJ2-5, with 8 bases lining up with TRBD1. The CDR3 has 14 amino acids. Trimming removed 1 base from V and 5 bases from J; junction bases left unmatched: 3. CDR1 is SGHTA and CDR2 is FQGNSA in the germline V gene. The CDR3 protein is CASSLGSGGETQYF. DNA for the CDR3: TGTGCCAGCAGCTTAGGGTCAGGGGGCGAGACCCAGTACTTC.

This chain uses TRBV5-4 with TRBJ2-3, with 10 bases identical to TRBD1. Germline trimming cut 2 bases from V and 5 bases from J; bases unmatched to any gene: 2. This CDR3 comprises 14 residues. The germline V gene has CDR1 SGHNT and CDR2 YYREEE (reference sequence). The CDR3 nucleotides read TGTGCCAGCAGCTTAGGGACAGGGGTAGATACGCAGTATTTT. The encoded protein is CASSLGTGVDTQYF.

V is TRBV2 and J is TRBJ2-7; D is unresolved. Germline V gene sequence: CDR1 SNHLY, CDR2 FYNNEI. The CDR3 extends over 12 amino acids. Trimming took off 5 bases at V and 2 bases at J, with 7 bases between the two ends. DNA of the CDR3: TGTGCCAGCAGTTTCACTCCCTACGAGCAGTACTTC. This sequence encodes CASSFTPYEQYF.

This chain joins TRBV28 and TRBJ1-3; 7 nucleotides match TRBD1. The CDR3 contains 18 residues. V shed 4 bases and J 0 bases; nucleotides not matched to a gene: 12. Germline values: CDR1 MDHEN, CDR2 SYDVKM. The CDR3 sequence: CASSSRDSRIFSGNTIYF. For the CDR3, the DNA is TGTGCCAGCAGTTCCCGGGACAGCAGGATCTTCTCTGGAAACACCATATATTTT.

The CDR3 bases are TGTGCCAGCAGCCCGCGATCCCCTTGGGCAGGGCTCCTCTACAATGAGCAGTTCTTC. This codes for CASSPRSPWAGLLYNEQFF. V gene TRBV9 combines with J gene TRBJ2-1; D is possibly TRBD1 (5 bases). Trimming cost V 4 bases and J 3 bases, with 26 bases left between them. Germline V gene lookup returns CDR1 SGDLS and CDR2 YYNGEE. The CDR3 runs to 19 residues.

The chain has TRBV4-3 and TRBJ2-2, with no clear D. The CDR3 totals 18 residues. V lost 0 bases and J 1 base, leaving 15 bases between the germline ends. Germline CDR1 LGHNA, CDR2 YSLEER. Written as DNA, the CDR3 is TGCGCCAGCAGCCAAGAGTTGCAGGCTCCTCTGAACACCGGGGAGCTGTTTTTT. Its protein product is CASSQELQAPLNTGELFF.

The CDR3 reads CASSLGQGANEQYF. The CDR3 DNA reads as TGCGCCAGCAGCTTGGGACAGGGGGCCAACGAGCAGTACTTC. The chain combines TRBV5-1 with TRBJ2-7; 10 nucleotides line up with TRBD1. The CDR3 consists of 14 residues. The germline V gene has CDR1 SGHRS and CDR2 YFSETQ. Trimming removed 0 bases from V and 5 bases from J; junction bases left unmatched: 2.